The 10 T cell receptor beta chains below were found in one sample sequenced in a study of TIL therapy for anti-PD-1-resistant metastatic lung cancer (dated by TCRdb to about 2021). TCR beta CDR3 regions were amplified from genomic DNA with the immunoSEQ v3 hsTCRB kit using bias-controlled multiplex PCR. TCRdb carries this immuneACCESS record with in-frame sequences only. Its versions omit some clonotypes, under half of them owing to an unresolved V gene in the studies checked, with the rest unexplained. This sample lists tens of thousands of clones; over 70% were detected once. The ten biggest clones cover under 7.5% of the sample. According to the study, the label for this sample's time point signals: pre-treatment sample, taken before nivolumab and TIL therapy. This specimen was blood, taken at baseline. The source is a person between 25 and 80 years old with non-small cell lung cancer.

This clone has just a few counts. The chain is built from TRBV2 and TRBJ2-1; the D gene is possibly TRBD2 (6 bases). The CDR3 has 14 amino acids. Germline CDR1 SNHLY, CDR2 FYNNEI. V lost 5 bases to trimming and J lost 6 bases, with 14 bases between them. The CDR3 region has the DNA TGTGCCAGCAGTTTGGGGACTCACTCCAATGAGCAGTTCTTC. It specifies CASSLGTHSNEQFF. Full variable domain (rest looked up from reference TRBV2 and TRBJ2-1): EPEVTQTPSHQVTQMGQEVILRCVPISNHLYFYWYRQILGQKVEFLVSFYNNEISEKSEIFDDQFSVERPDGSNFTLKIRSTKLEDSAMYFCASSLGTHSNEQFFGPGTRLTVL.

This clone was counted only a few times. This rearrangement joins TRBV28 to TRBJ1-5, with 8 positions matching TRBD1. Germline lookup yields CDR1 MDHEN and CDR2 SYDVKM. After removal of 3 bases from V and 1 base from J, the junction contained 5 bases not matched to a gene. The CDR3 is 16 amino acids. The CDR3 is CASSLPRGQSNQPQHF. In nucleotides, the CDR3 is TGTGCCAGCAGTTTGCCCAGGGGGCAAAGCAATCAGCCCCAGCATTTT.

The chain joins TRBV9 to TRBJ2-7; a possible D gene is TRBD1 (5 bases). In germline, CDR1 is SGDLS, CDR2 YYNGEE. The CDR3 spans 15 residues. V was clipped by 4 bases and J by 7 bases, with 21 bases between them. The chain's CDR3 is CASSPLPDTSTEQYF. DNA for the CDR3: TGTGCCAGCAGCCCCTTGCCGGACACATCTACGGAGCAGTACTTC. The variable domain in full, completed from reference TRBV9 and TRBJ2-7, reads DSGVTQTPKHLITATGQRVTLRCSPRSGDLSVYWYQQSLDQGLQFLIQYYNGEERAKGNILERFSAQQFPDLHSELNLSSLELGDSALYFCASSPLPDTSTEQYFGPGTRLTVT.

The gene calls are TRBV11-3 and TRBJ1-2; 9 nucleotides agree with TRBD1. The CDR3 totals 14 residues. The germline V gene has CDR1 SGHNT and CDR2 YENEEA. J lost 8 bases, V lost 0 bases, and 4 bases had no gene match. The CDR3 is CASSLDGTGYGYTF. For the CDR3, the DNA is TGTGCCAGCAGCTTAGATGGGACAGGGTACGGCTACACCTTC.

This chain uses TRBV7-6 with TRBJ1-4, with 8 bases lining up with TRBD1. Trimming took 1 base from V and 1 from J; bases not matched to a gene: 2. Germline lookup yields CDR1 SGHVS and CDR2 FNYEAQ. The CDR3 loop spans 16 amino acids. CDR3 in DNA: TGTGCCAGCAGCTTAGGGACAGGGCTAACTAATGAAAAACTGTTTTTT. It yields the protein CASSLGTGLTNEKLFF. The full variable domain, rest sourced from reference TRBV7-6 and TRBJ1-4, is GAGVSQSPRYKVTKRGQDVALRCDPISGHVSLYWYRQALGQGPEFLTYFNYEAQQDKSGLPNDRFSAERPEGSISTLTIQRTEQRDSAMYRCASSLGTGLTNEKLFFGSGTQLSVL.

This clone was observed a single time. The chain uses TRBV6-5 and TRBJ2-4; no reliable D call. Per the germline V gene, CDR1 is MNHEY and CDR2 is SVGAGI. The CDR3 is made up of 14 amino acids. V lost 5 bases and J 2 bases, leaving 10 bases between the germline ends. For the CDR3, the DNA is TGTGCCAGCAGTCAGACGGAGTCCAAAAACATTCAGTACTTC. It codes for CASSQTESKNIQYF.

The chain employs TRBV30 and TRBJ2-5, with D perhaps TRBD1 or TRBD2 (5 bases each). Germline V gene sequence: CDR1 GTSNPN, CDR2 SVGIG (reference sequence). This CDR3 has 12 amino acids. Trimming removed 5 bases from V and 7 bases from J, with 14 bases in between. CDR3 protein: CAWSGRRGTQYF. Here the CDR3 DNA reads TGTGCCTGGTCGGGGCGTCGAGGGACCCAGTACTTC. Looking up the rest from reference TRBV30 and TRBJ2-5 gives the full variable domain: SQTIHQWPATLVQPVGSPLSLECTVEGTSNPNLYWYRQAAGRGLQLLFYSVGIGQISSEVPQNLSASRPQDRQFILSSKKLLLSDSGFYLCAWSGRRGTQYFGPGTRLLVL.

In this sample, this clone turned up a few times. The gene calls are TRBV4-2 and TRBJ1-2; 8 nucleotides line up with TRBD1. The J segment lost 2 bases and the V segment lost 3 bases, leaving 8 bases of the junction unmatched. Germline V gives CDR1 LGHNA, CDR2 YNFKEQ. The CDR3 consists of 16 residues. In DNA form, the CDR3 reads TGTGCCAGCAGCCAGGCAAGACAGGGGTGGAACTATGGCTACACCTTC. This translates into CASSQARQGWNYGYTF.

This chain connects TRBV9 to TRBJ2-7, with 10 bases fitting TRBD2. Trimming at V came to 0 bases and at J to 0 bases, leaving 9 bases not matched to a gene. CDR1 is SGDLS, CDR2 YYNGEE, per germline. The CDR3 is 18 amino acids. CDR3 residues: CASSVGPPSGGFSYEQYF. The CDR3 nucleotides are TGTGCCAGCAGCGTAGGCCCCCCTAGCGGGGGATTCTCCTACGAGCAGTACTTC.

The V call is TRBV20-1, the J call TRBJ2-2, with D hard to call. Germline values: CDR1 DFQATT, CDR2 SNEGSKA (reference sequence). V dropped 6 bases and J dropped 7 bases, with 6 bases sitting between them. The CDR3 consists of 10 residues. The CDR3 region is CSAEFGELFF. CDR3 nucleotide sequence: TGCAGTGCCGAATTCGGGGAGCTGTTTTTT.